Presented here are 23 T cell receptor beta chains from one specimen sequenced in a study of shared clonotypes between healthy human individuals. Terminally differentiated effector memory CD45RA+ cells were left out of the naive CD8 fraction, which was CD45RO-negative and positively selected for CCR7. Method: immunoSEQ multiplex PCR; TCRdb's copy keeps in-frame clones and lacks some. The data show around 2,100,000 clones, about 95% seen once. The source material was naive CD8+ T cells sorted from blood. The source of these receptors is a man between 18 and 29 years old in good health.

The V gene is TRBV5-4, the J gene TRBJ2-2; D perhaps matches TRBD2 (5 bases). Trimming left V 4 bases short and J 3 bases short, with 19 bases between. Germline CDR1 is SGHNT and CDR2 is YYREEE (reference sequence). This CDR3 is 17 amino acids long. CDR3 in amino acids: CASSPSREGFYTGELFF. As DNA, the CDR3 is TGTGCCAGCAGCCCCAGCCGCGAGGGCTTTTACACCGGGGAGCTGTTTTTT.

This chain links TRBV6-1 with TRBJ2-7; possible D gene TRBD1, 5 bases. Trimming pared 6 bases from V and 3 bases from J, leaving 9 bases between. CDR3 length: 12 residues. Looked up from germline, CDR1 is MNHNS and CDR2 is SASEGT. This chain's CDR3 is CASRGLYYEQYF. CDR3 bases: TGTGCCAGCAGGGGGCTTTACTACGAGCAGTACTTC.

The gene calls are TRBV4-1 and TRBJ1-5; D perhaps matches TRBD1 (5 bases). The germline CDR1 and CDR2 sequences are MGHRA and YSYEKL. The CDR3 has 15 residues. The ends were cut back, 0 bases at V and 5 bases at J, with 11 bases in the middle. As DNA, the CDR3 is TGCGCCAGCAGCCAAGAAAGGGGTCAGCATCAGCCCCAGCATTTT. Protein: CASSQERGQHQPQHF.

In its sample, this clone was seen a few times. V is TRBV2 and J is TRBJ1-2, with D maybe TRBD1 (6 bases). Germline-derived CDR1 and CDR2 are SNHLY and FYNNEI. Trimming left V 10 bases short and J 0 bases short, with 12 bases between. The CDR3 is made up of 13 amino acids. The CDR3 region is CANFGQPNYGYTF. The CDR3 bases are TGTGCCAACTTCGGACAGCCTAACTATGGCTACACCTTC.

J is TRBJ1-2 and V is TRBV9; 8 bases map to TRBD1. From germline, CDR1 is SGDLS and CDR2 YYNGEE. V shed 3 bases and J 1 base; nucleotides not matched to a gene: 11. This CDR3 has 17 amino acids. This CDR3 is CASSGEPPTGVNYGYTF. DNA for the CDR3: TGTGCCAGCAGCGGGGAACCGCCGACAGGGGTTAACTATGGCTACACCTTC.

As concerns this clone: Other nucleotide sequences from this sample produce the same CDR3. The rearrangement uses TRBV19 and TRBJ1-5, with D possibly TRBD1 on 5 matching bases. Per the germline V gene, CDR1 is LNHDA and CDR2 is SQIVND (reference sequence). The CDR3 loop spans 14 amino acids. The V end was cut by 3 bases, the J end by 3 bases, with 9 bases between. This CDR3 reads CASSIRDLNQPQHF. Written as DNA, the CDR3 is TGTGCCAGTAGTATCCGGGACCTCAATCAGCCCCAGCATTTT.

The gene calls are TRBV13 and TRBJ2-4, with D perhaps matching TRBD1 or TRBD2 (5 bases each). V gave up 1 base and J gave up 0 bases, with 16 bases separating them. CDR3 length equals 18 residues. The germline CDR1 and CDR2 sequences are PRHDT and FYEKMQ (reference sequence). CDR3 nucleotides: TGTGCCAGCAGCTTAGTCGGGGACGGTTATCTAGCCAAAAACATTCAGTACTTC. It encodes CASSLVGDGYLAKNIQYF.

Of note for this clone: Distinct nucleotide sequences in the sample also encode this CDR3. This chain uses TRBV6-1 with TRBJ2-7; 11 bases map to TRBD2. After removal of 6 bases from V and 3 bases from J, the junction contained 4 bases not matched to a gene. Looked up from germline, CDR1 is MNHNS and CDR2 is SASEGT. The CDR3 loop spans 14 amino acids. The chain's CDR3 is CASSLAGGSYEQYF. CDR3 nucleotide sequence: TGTGCCAGCAGCTTAGCGGGAGGGAGCTACGAGCAGTACTTC.

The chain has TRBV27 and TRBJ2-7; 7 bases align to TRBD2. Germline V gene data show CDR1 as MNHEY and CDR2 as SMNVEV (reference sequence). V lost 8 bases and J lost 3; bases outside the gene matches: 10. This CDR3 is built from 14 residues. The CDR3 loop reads CASGPSGNFYEQYF. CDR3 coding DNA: TGTGCCAGCGGGCCTAGCGGAAATTTCTACGAGCAGTACTTC.

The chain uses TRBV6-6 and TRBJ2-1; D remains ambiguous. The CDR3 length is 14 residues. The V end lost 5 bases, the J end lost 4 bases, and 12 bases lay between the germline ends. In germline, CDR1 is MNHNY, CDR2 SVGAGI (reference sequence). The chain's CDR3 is CASSGSERYNEQFF. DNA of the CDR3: TGTGCCAGCAGTGGCTCCGAGAGGTACAATGAGCAGTTCTTC.

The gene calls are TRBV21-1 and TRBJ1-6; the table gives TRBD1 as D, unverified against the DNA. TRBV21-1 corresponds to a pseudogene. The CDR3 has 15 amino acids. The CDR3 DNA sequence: TGTGCCAGCAGCAAAGAGGGACAGGGATGTTCACCCCTCCACTTT. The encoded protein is CASSKEGQGCSPLHF.

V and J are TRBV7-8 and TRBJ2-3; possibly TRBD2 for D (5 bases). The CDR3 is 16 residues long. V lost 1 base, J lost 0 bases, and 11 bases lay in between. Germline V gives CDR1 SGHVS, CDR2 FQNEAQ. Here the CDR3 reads CASSLVGGLSTDTQYF. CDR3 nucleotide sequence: TGTGCCAGCAGCTTAGTCGGCGGGTTAAGCACAGATACGCAGTATTTT.

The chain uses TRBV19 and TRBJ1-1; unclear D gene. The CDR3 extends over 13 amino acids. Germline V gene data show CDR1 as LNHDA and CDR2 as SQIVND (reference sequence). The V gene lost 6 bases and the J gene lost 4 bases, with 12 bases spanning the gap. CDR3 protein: CASSPVAGTEAFF. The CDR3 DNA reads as TGTGCCAGTAGCCCGGTGGCGGGCACTGAAGCTTTCTTT.

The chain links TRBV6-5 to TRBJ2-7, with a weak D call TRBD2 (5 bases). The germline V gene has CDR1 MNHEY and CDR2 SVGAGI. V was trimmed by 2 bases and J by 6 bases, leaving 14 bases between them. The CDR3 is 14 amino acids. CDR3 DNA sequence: TGTGCCAGCAGTTACCGACGTAGCGTCCTCGAGCAGTACTTC. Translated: CASSYRRSVLEQYF.

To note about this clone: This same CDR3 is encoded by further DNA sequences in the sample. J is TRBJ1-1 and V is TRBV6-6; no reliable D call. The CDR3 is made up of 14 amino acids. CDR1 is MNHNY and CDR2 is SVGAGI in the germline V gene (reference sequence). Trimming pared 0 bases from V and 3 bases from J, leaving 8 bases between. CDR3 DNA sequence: TGTGCCAGCAGTTACTCGGAAGGAGACACTGAAGCTTTCTTT. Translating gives CASSYSEGDTEAFF.

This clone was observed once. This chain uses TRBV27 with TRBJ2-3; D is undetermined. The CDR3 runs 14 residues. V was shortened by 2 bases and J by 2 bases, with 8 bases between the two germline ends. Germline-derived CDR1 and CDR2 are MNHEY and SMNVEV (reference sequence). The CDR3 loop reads CASSLGFSTDTQYF. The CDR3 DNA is TGTGCCAGCAGTTTAGGATTTTCCACAGATACGCAGTATTTT.

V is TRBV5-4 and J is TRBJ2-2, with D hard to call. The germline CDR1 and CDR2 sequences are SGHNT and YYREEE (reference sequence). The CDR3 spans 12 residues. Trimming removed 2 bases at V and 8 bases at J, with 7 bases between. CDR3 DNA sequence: TGTGCCAGCAGCTTTAATGGAGGGGAGCTGTTTTTT. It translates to CASSFNGGELFF.

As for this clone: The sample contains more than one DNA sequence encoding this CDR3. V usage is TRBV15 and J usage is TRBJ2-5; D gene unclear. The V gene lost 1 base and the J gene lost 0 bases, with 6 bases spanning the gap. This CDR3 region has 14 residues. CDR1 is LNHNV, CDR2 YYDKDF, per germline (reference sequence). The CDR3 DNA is TGTGCCACCAGCAGAGGCGGTTACCAAGAGACCCAGTACTTC. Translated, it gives CATSRGGYQETQYF.

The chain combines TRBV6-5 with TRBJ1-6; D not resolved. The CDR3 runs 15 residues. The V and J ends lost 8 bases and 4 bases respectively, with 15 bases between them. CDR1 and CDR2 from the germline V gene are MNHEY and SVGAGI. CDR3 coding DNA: TGTGCCAGCTCCCCTGGGCGGGGATATAATTCACCCCTCCACTTT. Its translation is CASSPGRGYNSPLHF.

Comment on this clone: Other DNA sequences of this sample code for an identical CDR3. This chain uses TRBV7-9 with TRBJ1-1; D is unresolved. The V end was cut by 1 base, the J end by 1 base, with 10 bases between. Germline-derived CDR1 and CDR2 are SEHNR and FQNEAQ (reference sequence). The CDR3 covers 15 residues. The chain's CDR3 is CASSLGGGENTEAFF. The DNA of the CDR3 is TGTGCCAGCAGCTTAGGGGGTGGGGAGAACACTGAAGCTTTCTTT.

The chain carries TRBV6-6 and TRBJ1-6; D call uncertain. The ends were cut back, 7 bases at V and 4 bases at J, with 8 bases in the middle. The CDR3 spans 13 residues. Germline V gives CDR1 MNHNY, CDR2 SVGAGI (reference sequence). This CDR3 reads CASNSVYNSPLHF. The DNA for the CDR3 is TGTGCCAGCAATAGCGTTTATAATTCACCCCTCCACTTT.

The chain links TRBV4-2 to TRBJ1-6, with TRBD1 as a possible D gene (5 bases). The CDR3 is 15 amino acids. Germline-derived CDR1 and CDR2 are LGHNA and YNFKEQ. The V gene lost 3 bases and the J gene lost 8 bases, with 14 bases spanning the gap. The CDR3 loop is CASSQGGQGDSPLHF. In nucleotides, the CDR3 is TGTGCCAGCAGCCAGGGAGGACAAGGAGATTCACCCCTCCACTTT.

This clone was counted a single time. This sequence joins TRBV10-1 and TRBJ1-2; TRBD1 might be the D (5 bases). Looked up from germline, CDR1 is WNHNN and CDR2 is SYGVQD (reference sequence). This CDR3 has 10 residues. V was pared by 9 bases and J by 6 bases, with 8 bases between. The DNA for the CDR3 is TGCGCCAGGAGGGACGATGGCTACACCTTC. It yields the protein CARRDDGYTF.